The entry below describes one T cell receptor (beta chain). Antigen: not known. PCR employed 60 Vbeta and 13 Jbeta primers. The protocol was immunoSEQ multiplex PCR, while the TCRdb copy is restricted to in-frame clones and leaves out a portion. The sample lists 130,000 or so clones, around 74% seen once, with roughly 7.5% in the top ten. This entry is derived from a study of cytomegalovirus exposure and HLA in healthy donors. Across the whole study: Caucasian-associated ancestry cluster membership applied to about four fifths of around 400 genotyped donors.

Study-wide points: Presence/absence analysis assumed near-uniform sequencing depth across donors.

The CDR3 length is 13 residues. Germline loops: CDR1 SEHNR, CDR2 FQNEAQ (reference sequence). The V end was cut by 5 bases, the J end by 5 bases, with 10 bases between. What was sequenced was PBMCs. The chain is built from TRBV7-9 and TRBJ2-1; a possible D gene is TRBD1 (6 bases). This TCR was recovered from a male donor in good health and CMV-seronegative. The CDR3: CASSLWTDNEQFF. CDR3 nucleotides: TGTGCCAGCAGCCTTTGGACAGACAATGAGCAGTTCTTC.